This T cell receptor (beta chain) originates from a study of vaccination and CD4 T cells after COVID-19. For the study at large: The post-vaccine samples came a median roughly 79 days after dose two (range 14 to 241).

Specified treatment: approximately 9-day PBMC culture with coronavirus spike peptide pools or control peptides (ViraFEST assay). The collection of CD4+ T cells from the unexposed donor took place before the COVID-19 pandemic (2011-2018). CDR3 size: 14 residues. With 5 bases removed from V and 10 bases from J, the gap between germline ends came to 18 bases. Sequencing of the DNA from cultured CD4+ T cells was carried out with the Oncomine TCR Beta short-read assay. Each CDR3 protein is one row after TCRdb ran MiXCR on the PCR reads. The table has some 8,200 distinct CDR3 sequences, roughly 40% seen once. Regarding this clonotype: Its antigen is as yet unknown.

Sample: CD4+ T cells from blood, cultured in vitro. The chain recombines TRBV12-3 or TRBV12-4 with TRBJ2-1; D may be TRBD1 (5 bases). The receptor's source is a human donor in good health. CDR3 DNA: TGTGCCAGCAGTGCTAGGGGAACCCGACGGGAGCAGTTCTTC. Translated, it gives CASSARGTRREQFF.